The 14 T cell receptor beta chains below come from one sample, sequenced in a study of CD8 T cells in ankylosing spondylitis. Each CDR3 protein gets one entry after TCRdb re-called the 5' RACE reads with MiXCR. Among some 700,000 distinct CDR3 sequences listed, around 20% were seen once. For these receptors, no antigen is known. Points from the study as a whole: Ankylosing spondylitis blood appeared to be characterized by a TCR beta motif of about 8 highly homologous variants.

Sequences were obtained from blood, either unsorted or a sorted T cell fraction (not recorded which). Every receptor here comes from a male donor with ankylosing spondylitis.

This sequence joins TRBV5-1 and TRBJ2-1, with unresolved D. The CDR3 spans 18 residues. Trimming removed 0 bases at V and 5 bases at J, with 21 bases between. Germline assignment: CDR1 SGHRS and CDR2 YFSETQ. DNA of the CDR3: TGCGCCAGCAGCTTGGGAGTATGGTTCGACACATCGCACAATGAGCAGTTCTTC. It encodes CASSLGVWFDTSHNEQFF.

This clonotype was counted many times. This chain joins TRBV5-1 and TRBJ2-7; the D is unclear. Trimming cost V 2 bases and J 3 bases, with 6 bases left between them. The CDR3 length is 12 residues. Germline CDR1 SGHRS, CDR2 YFSETQ. The CDR3 nucleotides are TGCGCCAGCAGCTTAGACCGCTACGAGCAGTACTTC. Amino acid sequence: CASSLDRYEQYF.

This clonotype was counted a few times. The rearrangement uses TRBV27 and TRBJ2-3; 11 bases map to TRBD2. CDR1 is MNHEY, CDR2 SMNVEV, per germline (reference sequence). This CDR3 is 16 amino acids long. V shed 5 bases, J shed 3 bases, and the junction held 7 bases outside the gene matches. This chain's CDR3 is CASSPTTSGRTDTQYF. CDR3 sequence (DNA): TGTGCCAGCAGTCCGACCACTAGCGGGAGAACAGATACGCAGTATTTT.

This clonotype was seen a few times. The CDR3 reads CAISHGLAGLKDTQYF. DNA of the CDR3: TGTGCCATCAGCCACGGACTAGCGGGGCTTAAAGATACGCAGTATTTT. V is TRBV10-3 and J is TRBJ2-3; 12 bases map to TRBD2. V shed 6 bases, J shed 5 bases, and the junction held 9 bases outside the gene matches. CDR1 ENHRY and CDR2 SYGVKD come from the germline V gene. The length of the CDR3 is 16 residues.

This clonotype was counted between two and nine times. The chain uses TRBV5-1 and TRBJ2-3, with D possibly being TRBD2 (6 bases). The CDR3 has 16 amino acids. Trimming stripped 2 bases from V and 4 bases from J, with 17 bases between. Germline V lookup: CDR1 SGHRS, CDR2 YFSETQ. The CDR3 DNA is TGCGCCAGCAGCTTCACGTCCGGGGGTAGCGCAGATACGCAGTATTTT. Translated, it gives CASSFTSGGSADTQYF.

This clonotype came up a few times. The V gene is TRBV7-9, the J gene TRBJ1-1; the D is unclear. Trimming removed 5 bases from V and 10 bases from J, with 17 bases in between. CDR3 size: 13 residues. Germline lookup yields CDR1 SEHNR and CDR2 FQNEAQ (reference sequence). CDR3 amino acids: CASSHRDVGIAFF. The CDR3 DNA is TGTGCCAGCAGCCATAGGGATGTAGGAATAGCTTTCTTT.

For the CDR3, the DNA is TGTGCCAGCAGCTTGGCCGGACAGAATCAGCCCCAGCATTTT. It translates to CASSLAGQNQPQHF. V gene TRBV5-6 combines with J gene TRBJ1-5; a possible D gene is TRBD1 (6 bases). This CDR3 spans 14 amino acids. Germline CDR1 SGHDT, CDR2 YYEEEE. Trimming cost V 0 bases and J 4 bases, with 8 bases left between them.

This clonotype has more than one count but fewer than ten. The rearrangement joins TRBV4-1 to TRBJ1-5; tentative D call: TRBD1 (6 bases). From germline, CDR1 is MGHRA and CDR2 YSYEKL. The CDR3 covers 17 residues. Trimming removed 2 bases at V and 6 bases at J, with 20 bases between. DNA of the CDR3: TGCGCCAGCAGCCAACCTAGCGCGGGGGGCGCCGGTCAGCCCCAGCATTTT. Translation: CASSQPSAGGAGQPQHF.

This clonotype was detected a few times. The chain is built from TRBV5-1 and TRBJ2-5; 9 nucleotides line up with TRBD1. CDR1 and CDR2 from the germline V gene are SGHRS and YFSETQ. V trimming: 0 bases; J trimming: 5 bases; junction bases outside the gene matches: 5. The CDR3 covers 15 residues. CDR3 coding DNA: TGCGCCAGCAGCTTGGGGACAGGGGCGTTGGAGACCCAGTACTTC. It yields the protein CASSLGTGALETQYF.

The chain is built from TRBV11-2 and TRBJ2-7, with unresolved D. The V end lost 0 bases, the J end lost 11 bases, and 8 bases lay between the germline ends. The CDR3 consists of 11 residues. Germline V lookup: CDR1 SGHAT, CDR2 FQNNGV. CDR3 protein: CASSLESEEYF. The CDR3 DNA sequence: TGTGCCAGCAGCTTAGAGTCAGAAGAGTACTTC.

This sequence joins TRBV29-1 and TRBJ2-7, with TRBD2 as a possible D gene (6 bases). This CDR3 is 13 amino acids long. Germline loops: CDR1 SQVTM, CDR2 ANQGSEA. Trimming took 3 bases from V and 2 from J, leaving 11 bases between them. In DNA form, the CDR3 reads TGCAGCGTTGATGGCGGCGGGGCCTACGAGCAGTACTTC. Translation: CSVDGGGAYEQYF.

The V gene is TRBV6-5, the J gene TRBJ2-1; D unclear. The CDR3 loop spans 13 amino acids. Germline V gene sequence: CDR1 MNHEY, CDR2 SVGAGI. The V gene lost 3 bases and the J gene lost 5 bases, with 8 bases spanning the gap. In DNA form, the CDR3 reads TGTGCCAGCAGTTATCGAGCCAACAATGAGCAGTTCTTC. Amino acids: CASSYRANNEQFF.

This clonotype was seen a handful of times. The V and J genes are TRBV20-1 and TRBJ2-7; no reliable D call. Germline V gene sequence: CDR1 DFQATT, CDR2 SNEGSKA (reference sequence). V lost 3 bases, J lost 0 bases, and 6 bases lay in between. The CDR3 contains 12 residues. CDR3 protein: CSASTTSYEQYF. CDR3 DNA sequence: TGCAGTGCTAGCACCACCTCCTACGAGCAGTACTTC.

There are a few counts of this clonotype. CDR3 in amino acids: CASSLVWDGTGELFF. The DNA for the CDR3 is TGTGCCAGCAGCTTAGTATGGGACGGCACCGGGGAGCTGTTTTTT. This rearrangement joins TRBV7-9 to TRBJ2-2; tentatively, D is TRBD1 or TRBD2 (5 bases each). The CDR3 spans 15 residues. Trimming took off 1 base at V and 4 bases at J, with 10 bases between the two ends. Germline V gene lookup returns CDR1 SEHNR and CDR2 FQNEAQ (reference sequence).